This TCR beta chain was identified during a study of human T cells and chemical hapten exposure. Whole-study context: Upper-back patches of 0.01% DPC were read at 6 days. A mostly female patient group had alopecia areata, totalis or universalis.

A single record per CDR3 protein comes from TCRdb applying MiXCR to the RACE reads. The sample shows roughly 100,000 distinct CDR3 sequences, 30% to 35% of them seen only once. The sample's time point: patch test 3, about 24 weeks after DPC sensitization. As to treatment: therapeutic diphenylcyclopropenone sensitization with weekly scalp DPC. This CDR3 has 14 amino acids. Germline CDR1 is SQVTM and CDR2 is ANQGSEA. V shed 2 bases, J shed 6 bases, and the junction held 7 bases outside the gene matches. The gene calls are TRBV29-1 and TRBJ2-7; 10 bases line up with TRBD2. Sample: whole blood, taken in connection with sensitization to the hapten diphenylcyclopropenone (DPC). The receptor was derived from a man aged 40-50 years with alopecia areata. Some clones in this sample may be carry-over from other donors' samples. CDR3 in amino acids: CSVEWSSGSREQYF. In nucleotides, the CDR3 is TGCAGCGTTGAATGGTCTAGCGGGAGCCGCGAGCAGTACTTC.